The clone carrying this TCR beta chain was observed a few times. Profiled with immunoSEQ multiplex PCR; TCRdb holds only in-frame clones, not every one. Of about 14,000 clones in the sample, 25% to 35% were seen once. This record comes from a study of tumour-infiltrating T cells in Burkitt lymphoma. Study-level information: Overall and progression-free survival were predicted by productive clonality.

The V gene's germline CDR1 is SEHNR and CDR2 FQNEAQ (reference sequence). J gave up 0 bases and V 4 bases, and 11 bases lay outside the gene matches. CDR3 length: 18 residues. The rearrangement uses TRBV7-9 and TRBJ2-1; 8 bases are a match to TRBD2. The sequencing sample was made of tumor tissue. The sequence was obtained from a human donor with diffuse large B-cell lymphoma. The CDR3 protein is CASSSSSGSPSSYNEQFF. CDR3 in DNA: TGTGCCAGCAGCTCCTCCAGCGGGAGCCCAAGCTCCTACAATGAGCAGTTCTTC.